The present entry profiles one TCR beta chain with its context. Its matching antigen is unknown. Here immunoSEQ multiplex PCR was the method, and the copy in TCRdb shows in-frame clones only, minus some. The sample holds over 120,000 clones, roughly 92% seen once. The CDR3 sequence is 15 residues long. CDR1 SGHDN and CDR2 FVKESK come from the germline V gene. Trimming took 7 bases from V and 5 from J; bases not matched to a gene: 10. The data derive from a study of T cell responses to AZD1222 COVID-19 vaccine. Study-level results: Targets within unmutated variant regions were reportedly found for nearly half of spike-specific TCRs.

Specimen: peripheral blood, collected on day 0 of AZD1222 vaccination. The gene calls are TRBV14 and TRBJ2-5; 10 nucleotides match TRBD2. The clonotype comes from an adult in good health. The CDR3 protein is CASNLLAGDVETQYF. CDR3 sequence (DNA): TGTGCCAGCAACCTTCTAGCGGGAGATGTGGAGACCCAGTACTTC. The full variable domain, completed using reference TRBV14 and TRBJ2-5, is EAGVTQFPSHSVIEKGQTVTLRCDPISGHDNLYWYRRVMGKEIKFLLHFVKESKQDESGMPNNRFLAERTGGTYSTLKVQPAELEDSGVYFCASNLLAGDVETQYFGPGTRLLVL.